These T cell receptor beta chains were read from a single sample in a study of blood T cell repertoires in COVID-19. Clones were sequenced by immunoSEQ multiplex PCR, and TCRdb holds only the in-frame ones, with some missing. The sample shows fewer than 500,000 clones, roughly 90% of them seen only once. The source material was peripheral blood. These TCRs come from a woman aged 25 to 39 with acute or convalescent COVID-19. Each CDR3 is given with its conserved first and last residue. A D gene is named only where the DNA matches it firmly. The size entry is marked missing in some rows and otherwise reads once, few, many or a size class.

TRBD2	TRBV19	17	NA	TRBJ2-3	CASSIQMTSGGADTQYF	TGTGCCAGTAGTATCCAAATGACTAGCGGGGGGGCAGATACGCAGTATTTT
NA	TRBV28	13	NA	TRBJ2-7	CASSRGGSYEQYF	TGTGCCAGCAGTAGGGGCGGCTCCTACGAGCAGTACTTC
NA	TRBV5-1	15	NA	TRBJ2-3	CASSLGYSSTDTQYF	TGCGCCAGCAGCTTGGGCTATTCTAGCACAGATACGCAGTATTTT
TRBD1	TRBV6-5	15	NA	TRBJ1-2	CASTTDRGRSYGYTF	TGTGCCAGCACAACGGACAGGGGGCGAAGCTATGGCTACACCTTC
TRBD1	TRBV27	12	NA	TRBJ2-1	CASGPWTGGQFF	TGTGCCAGCGGACCTTGGACAGGTGGGCAGTTCTTC
NA	TRBV28	15	NA	TRBJ1-5	CASSLRTVYNQPQHF	TGTGCCAGCAGTTTACGGACAGTCTACAATCAGCCCCAGCATTTT
TRBD1	TRBV4-1	16	NA	TRBJ1-1	CASSQGQGPPNTEAFF	TGCGCCAGCAGCCAAGGACAGGGGCCCCCGAACACTGAAGCTTTCTTT
TRBD2	TRBV2	20	NA	TRBJ2-3	CASWGLGVLAGDQPTDTQYF	TGTGCCAGCTGGGGCCTGGGCGTACTAGCGGGGGACCAACCCACAGATACGCAGTATTTT
TRBD2	TRBV4-2	15	NA	TRBJ2-1	CASSQGTSGDNEQFF	TGTGCCAGCAGCCAAGGGACTAGCGGAGACAATGAGCAGTTCTTC
NA	TRBV6-5	13	NA	TRBJ1-1	CASSYGSITEAFF	TGTGCCAGCAGTTACGGGAGTATCACTGAAGCTTTCTTT
TRBD1	TRBV5-1	15	NA	TRBJ2-7	CASSLVQGGTYEQYF	TGCGCCAGCAGCTTGGTACAGGGGGGTACCTACGAGCAGTACTTC
TRBD1	TRBV10-3	15	NA	TRBJ1-1	CAISEWDRGNTEAFF	TGTGCCATCAGTGAGTGGGACAGGGGGAACACTGAAGCTTTCTTT
NA	TRBV7-2	13	few	TRBJ1-5	CASSFLLNQPQHF	TGTGCCAGCAGCTTTCTATTAAATCAGCCCCAGCATTTT
NA	TRBV7-9	14	NA	TRBJ2-1	CASSLMGGRDEQFF	TGTGCCAGCAGCTTAATGGGAGGTCGGGATGAGCAGTTCTTC
TRBD2	TRBV9	15	once	TRBJ2-1	CASSNGLDPYNEQFF	TGTGCCAGCAGCAATGGACTAGACCCCTACAATGAGCAGTTCTTC
NA	TRBV2	10	NA	TRBJ2-1	CASRRGEQFF	TGTGCCAGCAGGAGGGGGGAGCAGTTCTTC
NA	TRBV30	13	NA	TRBJ2-3	CAWDRSSTDTQYF	TGTGCCTGGGACAGGTCTAGCACAGATACGCAGTATTTT
NA	TRBV5-8	13	NA	TRBJ2-1	CASRWRGSNEQFF	TGTGCCAGCAGGTGGAGGGGTTCGAATGAGCAGTTCTTC
TRBD2	TRBV7-9	17	NA	TRBJ2-7	CASSPHKRGGLVREQYF	TGTGCCAGCAGCCCTCACAAGCGGGGGGGCCTCGTACGCGAGCAGTACTTC
TRBD2	TRBV6-5	14	NA	TRBJ2-1	CASSPGLDYNEQFF	TGTGCCAGCAGTCCGGGACTAGACTACAATGAGCAGTTCTTC
NA	TRBV11-1	15	once	TRBJ2-7	CASSLVAENTYEQYF	TGTGCCAGCAGCTTAGTCGCAGAAAATACCTACGAGCAGTACTTC
NA	TRBV5-1	12	NA	TRBJ2-7	CASSEVGSEQYF	TGCGCCAGCAGCGAGGTTGGCTCCGAGCAGTACTTC
TRBD2	TRBV9	14	NA	TRBJ2-3	CASSRGGGADTQYF	TGTGCCAGCAGCCGGGGGGGCGGGGCAGATACGCAGTATTTT
NA	TRBV7-9	13	NA	TRBJ2-2	CASSPRLEGELFF	TGTGCCAGCAGCCCCAGACTAGAAGGGGAGCTGTTTTTT
NA	TRBV13	12	NA	TRBJ2-1	CASSLAGNEQFF	TGTGCCAGCAGCTTGGCGGGGAATGAGCAGTTCTTC
TRBD1	TRBV4-2	13	NA	TRBJ2-1	CASSRGLVNEQFF	TGTGCCAGCAGCAGGGGGCTGGTCAATGAGCAGTTCTTC
NA	TRBV12-3/TRBV12-4	13	NA	TRBJ1-5	CASSFGSDQPQHF	TGTGCCAGCAGTTTTGGCTCCGATCAGCCCCAGCATTTT
NA	TRBV7-2	13	NA	TRBJ1-1	CASSSRRNTEAFF	TGTGCCAGCAGCTCACGGAGGAACACTGAAGCTTTCTTT
TRBD1	TRBV29-1	22	NA	TRBJ2-6	CSVDFLSGTVRPERAGANVLTF	TGCAGCGTTGATTTTTTATCCGGGACAGTAAGGCCCGAAAGAGCTGGGGCCAACGTCCTGACTTTC
NA	TRBV24-1	15	NA	TRBJ2-1	CATSGSRLVNNEQFF	TGTGCCACCAGTGGCTCCCGACTAGTGAACAATGAGCAGTTCTTC
NA	TRBV9	12	NA	TRBJ2-5	CASSAVLETQYF	TGTGCCAGCAGCGCCGTGTTAGAGACCCAGTACTTC
NA	TRBV5-1	15	NA	TRBJ1-2	CASSLEGRANYGYTF	TGCGCCAGCAGCTTGGAAGGGAGAGCTAACTATGGCTACACCTTC
TRBD1	TRBV24-1	15	NA	TRBJ2-5	CATSGGTGRQETQYF	TGTGCCACCAGTGGGGGGACAGGGAGGCAAGAGACCCAGTACTTC
NA	TRBV4-1	14	NA	TRBJ2-7	CASSPQVSSYEQYF	TGCGCCAGCAGCCCTCAGGTGAGCTCCTACGAGCAGTACTTC
TRBD1	TRBV5-6	15	NA	TRBJ2-5	CASSFGTGVWETQYF	TGTGCCAGCAGCTTCGGGACAGGGGTTTGGGAGACCCAGTACTTC
NA	TRBV19	13	NA	TRBJ1-1	CASRPIVNTEAFF	TGTGCCAGTAGGCCGATAGTGAACACTGAAGCTTTCTTT
NA	TRBV14	14	NA	TRBJ2-1	CASSRTVSYNEQFF	TGTGCCAGCAGCCGGACAGTCTCCTACAATGAGCAGTTCTTC
TRBD2	TRBV9	14	once	TRBJ2-1	CASSGTSGGVVQFF	TGTGCCAGCAGCGGGACTAGCGGGGGGGTTGTTCAGTTCTTC
NA	TRBV11-3	13	NA	TRBJ2-1	CASSLDGDPEQFF	TGTGCCAGCAGCTTAGATGGAGATCCAGAGCAGTTCTTC
NA	TRBV11-2	15	NA	TRBJ2-1	CASSPLEYLYNEQFF	TGTGCCAGCAGCCCCCTGGAGTACTTATACAATGAGCAGTTCTTC
TRBD1	TRBV5-4	14	NA	TRBJ1-2	CASSQDRGGLGYTF	TGTGCCAGCAGCCAGGACAGGGGCGGCTTAGGCTACACCTTC
NA	TRBV5-1	17	NA	TRBJ1-1	CASSLEVIGGMNTEAFF	TGCGCCAGCAGCTTGGAGGTTATTGGGGGGATGAACACTGAAGCTTTCTTT
NA	TRBV7-6	19	NA	TRBJ2-6	CASSLASGGQGSGANVLTF	TGTGCCAGCAGCTTAGCTAGTGGTGGCCAGGGTTCAGGGGCCAACGTCCTGACTTTC
NA	TRBV6-6	14	NA	TRBJ1-5	CASSWTDFNQPQHF	TGTGCCAGCAGTTGGACAGATTTCAATCAGCCCCAGCATTTT
NA	TRBV4-1	14	NA	TRBJ1-1	CASSQEGAGTEAFF	TGCGCCAGCAGCCAAGAGGGGGCTGGTACTGAAGCTTTCTTT
TRBD1	TRBV7-9	13	NA	TRBJ2-7	CASSLGQGREQYF	TGTGCCAGCAGCCTGGGACAGGGGAGAGAGCAGTACTTC
NA	TRBV23-1	15	NA	TRBJ1-3	CASTECESSGNTIYF	TGCGCCAGTACTGAGTGTGAGAGCTCTGGAAACACCATATATTTT
TRBD2	TRBV12-3/TRBV12-4	12	NA	TRBJ2-2	CASSWEGGELFF	TGTGCCAGCAGCTGGGAGGGTGGGGAGCTGTTTTTT
NA	TRBV5-1	15	NA	TRBJ2-3	CASSMTPLDTDTQYF	TGCGCCAGCAGCATGACTCCTCTGGACACAGATACGCAGTATTTT
NA	TRBV6-5	16	NA	TRBJ1-3	CASSYQKPISGNTIYF	TGTGCCAGCAGTTACCAGAAACCGATCTCTGGAAACACCATATATTTT
NA	TRBV30	13	NA	TRBJ1-6	CAWSRVRDSPLHF	TGTGCCTGGAGCAGGGTCCGGGATTCACCCCTCCACTTT
TRBD2	TRBV5-1	14	NA	TRBJ2-3	CASSPGLAGDTQYF	TGCGCCAGCAGCCCAGGACTAGCGGGGGATACGCAGTATTTT